This is a list of T cell receptor beta chains from one sample in a study of blood T cell repertoires in COVID-19. The table came from immunoSEQ multiplex PCR; TCRdb's copy has only in-frame clones and leaves some out. The top ten hold 0.76% of the sample, which has 190,000 or so clones, less than 95% seen once. The source material was peripheral blood. These receptor sequences come from a young man with COVID-19, enrolled during active disease. Each CDR3 is given with its conserved first and last residue. The D gene is left open where the match is weak. Not all rows give a size; the values are once, few, many and, for expanded clones, a class.

D: .
V: TRBV21-1
size: .
J: TRBJ2-6
DNA: TGTGCCAGCAGGGGCAGGGGGCGCTTGTGTGGGGCCAACGTCCTGACTTTC
CDR3: CASRGRGRLCGANVLTF

D: TRBD1
V: TRBV7-3
size: .
J: TRBJ2-5
DNA: TGTGCCAGCAGCCCCGGGACAGGGGCCTTTGCCCAGTACTTC
CDR3: CASSPGTGAFAQYF

D: TRBD1
V: TRBV4-1
size: .
J: TRBJ1-3
DNA: TGCGCCAGCAGCCACCCGTGGACAGGCTCTGGAAACACCATATATTTT
CDR3: CASSHPWTGSGNTIYF

D: TRBD1
V: TRBV7-3
size: .
J: TRBJ2-3
DNA: TGTGCCAGCGGATCCGGGACAGGGAGAGATACGCAGTATTTT
CDR3: CASGSGTGRDTQYF

D: TRBD2
V: TRBV19
size: .
J: TRBJ2-7
DNA: TGTGCCAGTAGTCAGACGGGGGGAACCTACGAGCAGTACTTC
CDR3: CASSQTGGTYEQYF

D: TRBD1
V: TRBV5-1
size: .
J: TRBJ2-2
DNA: TGCGCCAGCAGCTTGGTTGGACAGGGGGTAACCGGGGAGCTGTTTTTT
CDR3: CASSLVGQGVTGELFF

D: TRBD2
V: TRBV7-2
size: .
J: TRBJ2-5
DNA: TGTGCCAGCAGCTTAGTGGCTAGCGGGACAGTAATCCAAGAGACCCAGTACTTC
CDR3: CASSLVASGTVIQETQYF

D: TRBD2
V: TRBV5-1
size: .
J: TRBJ2-3
DNA: TGCGCCAGCAGCTTGGTTAGCGGGGGGGAAGATACGCAGTATTTT
CDR3: CASSLVSGGEDTQYF

D: TRBD1
V: TRBV25-1
size: .
J: TRBJ2-5
DNA: TGTGCCAGCAGGGGGACAGCCCAAGAGACCCAGTACTTC
CDR3: CASRGTAQETQYF

D: TRBD1
V: TRBV6-5
size: .
J: TRBJ1-2
DNA: TGTGCCAGCAGGACAGGGGGTGGCTACACCTTC
CDR3: CASRTGGGYTF

D: .
V: TRBV3-1/TRBV3-2
size: .
J: TRBJ1-6
DNA: TGTGCCAGCAGCCACTTCAGGGCTAAAGATTCACCCCTCCACTTT
CDR3: CASSHFRAKDSPLHF

D: .
V: TRBV6-5
size: once
J: TRBJ1-5
DNA: TGTGCCAGCAGTTACTCTGCGGACAACAATCAGCCCCAGCATTTT
CDR3: CASSYSADNNQPQHF

D: .
V: TRBV7-2
size: .
J: TRBJ2-7
DNA: TGTGCCAGCAGCTTAAACGGGGGAGGCCACGAGCAGTACTTC
CDR3: CASSLNGGGHEQYF

D: TRBD2
V: TRBV7-3
size: .
J: TRBJ2-3
DNA: TGTGCCAGCAGCTTGTCGACTAGCGGGGGTCGTCGCACAGATACGCAGTATTTT
CDR3: CASSLSTSGGRRTDTQYF

D: .
V: TRBV3-1/TRBV3-2
size: .
J: TRBJ2-5
DNA: TGTGCCAGCAGCCAAGATTCGGCAGGTCGGCCCCAGTACTTC
CDR3: CASSQDSAGRPQYF